This T cell receptor beta chain comes out of a study of regulatory T cells in long-lasting Graves disease. On the study more broadly: New Graves' disease cases had less than 3 months of antithyroid drugs. The study's findings and limits: Favoring TRBV28, TRBJ1-2 and TRBJ2-5 was a feature seen in persistent disease.

Per germline, CDR1 MNHEY and CDR2 SMNVEV (reference sequence). The CDR3 totals 19 residues. With 6 bases clipped from V and 0 bases from J, the junction kept 15 bases outside the gene matches. TCR beta libraries were built with iRepertoire HTBI primers and Arm-PCR of CDR3 regions. Original handling: Across samples, around 60 TRBV and some 14 TRBJ segments were found. TCRdb fed the multiplex PCR reads into MiXCR, producing one record per CDR3 protein. It is TCRdb's table, rather than the study itself, that gives the V and J calls and clone size. In the table there are 400,000 to 500,000 distinct CDR3 sequences, about a sixth of which are singletons. This clonotype was detected many times. The antigen is not known. This sample's time point: newly diagnosed GD, antithyroid drugs for less than 3 months. PBMC RNA served as the TCR library source. The data also belong to a second study, concerning T cells in Graves' hyperthyroidism and ophthalmopathy. That report notes: An initial round of RT-PCR targeting the TCR CDR3 relied on the HTBI primer set.

The clonotype originates from a woman between 25 and 40 years old with Graves disease. The material sequenced was peripheral blood mononuclear cells (PBMCs), taken at new diagnosis, from a patient treated with antithyroid drugs. This chain connects TRBV27 to TRBJ2-3; 10 bases fit TRBD2. The CDR3 DNA is TGTGCCAGCAGCCGACTACGCCCGGGACTAGCGACTAGCACAGATACGCAGTATTTT. Translation: CASSRLRPGLATSTDTQYF.